Listed here are 3 T cell receptor beta chains from one sample, sequenced in a study of cytomegalovirus exposure and HLA in healthy donors. TCRdb keeps only in-frame clones here, not all; method: immunoSEQ multiplex PCR. Of fewer than 400,000 clones listed, 70% to 90% were seen once; the top ten hold under 0.85%. Source material: PBMCs. The receptors originated from a woman younger than 35 in good health and CMV-seronegative.

This clone was recorded a few times. V gene TRBV4-2 combines with J gene TRBJ2-1; 12 bases agree with TRBD1. The CDR3 length is 19 residues. Per the germline V gene, CDR1 is LGHNA and CDR2 is YNFKEQ. V lost 5 bases and J lost 0; bases outside the gene matches: 11. The CDR3 nucleotides read TGTGCCAGCAGCAGAACCGGGACAGGGGGCCAGGGCTCCTACAATGAGCAGTTCTTC. Its translation: CASSRTGTGGQGSYNEQFF.

This clone was observed many times. This sequence joins TRBV7-2 and TRBJ2-2; D is unclear. V lost 1 base to trimming and J lost 6 bases, with 3 bases between them. This CDR3 is 12 amino acids long. From germline, CDR1 is SGHTA and CDR2 FQGNSA. The CDR3 nucleotides are TGTGCCAGCAGCTTAGGGCCCGGGGAGCTGTTTTTT. Its translation: CASSLGPGELFF.

The chain carries TRBV6-1 and TRBJ1-3; TRBD1 is a possible D gene (6 bases). Trimming pared 1 base from V and 7 bases from J, leaving 11 bases between. The length of the CDR3 is 14 residues. Germline lookup yields CDR1 MNHNS and CDR2 SASEGT. CDR3 protein: CASSEGGGPNTIYF. In nucleotides, the CDR3 is TGTGCCAGCAGTGAAGGGGGGGGGCCGAACACCATATATTTT.